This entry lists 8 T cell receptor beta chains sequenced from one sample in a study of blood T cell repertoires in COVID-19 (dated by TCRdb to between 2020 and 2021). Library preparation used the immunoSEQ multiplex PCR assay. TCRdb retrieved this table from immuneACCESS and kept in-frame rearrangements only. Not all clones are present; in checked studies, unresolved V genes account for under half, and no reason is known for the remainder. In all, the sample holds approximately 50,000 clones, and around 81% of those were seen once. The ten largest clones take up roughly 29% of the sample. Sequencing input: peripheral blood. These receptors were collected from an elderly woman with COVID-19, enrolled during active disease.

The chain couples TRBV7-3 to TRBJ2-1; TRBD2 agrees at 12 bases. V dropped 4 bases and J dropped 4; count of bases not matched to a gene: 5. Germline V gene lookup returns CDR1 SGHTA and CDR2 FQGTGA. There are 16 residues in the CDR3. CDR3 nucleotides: TGTGCCAGCAGCTCGCGACTAGCGGGAGATTACAATGAGCAGTTCTTC. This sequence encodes CASSSRLAGDYNEQFF. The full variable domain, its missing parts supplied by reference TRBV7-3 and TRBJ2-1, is GAGVSQTPSNKVTEKGKYVELRCDPISGHTALYWYRQSLGQGPEFLIYFQGTGAADDSGLPNDRFFAVRPEGSVSTLKIQRTERGDSAVYLCASSSRLAGDYNEQFFGPGTRLTVL.

The CDR3 sequence: CASRRGANTGELFF. The CDR3 DNA sequence: TGTGCCAGCAGAAGGGGCGCGAACACCGGGGAGCTGTTTTTT. The chain couples TRBV6-5 to TRBJ2-2, with D possibly TRBD1 on 5 matching bases. Deletions cut 6 bases from V and 0 bases from J, with 8 bases between. The CDR3 covers 14 residues. Germline assignment: CDR1 MNHEY and CDR2 SVGAGI.

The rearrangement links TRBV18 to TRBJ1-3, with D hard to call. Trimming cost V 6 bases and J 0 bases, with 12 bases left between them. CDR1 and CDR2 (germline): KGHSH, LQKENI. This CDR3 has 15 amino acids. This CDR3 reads CASSSGILSGNTIYF. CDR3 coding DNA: TGTGCCAGCTCTTCAGGAATTCTCTCTGGAAACACCATATATTTT. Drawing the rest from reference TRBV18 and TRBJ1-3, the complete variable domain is NAGVMQNPRHLVRRRGQEARLRCSPMKGHSHVYWYRQLPEEGLKFMVYLQKENIIDESGMPKERFSAEFPKEGPSILRIQQVVRGDSAAYFCASSSGILSGNTIYFGEGSWLTVV.

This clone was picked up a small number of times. CDR3 sequence: CASSQRTGRPGNTIYF. The CDR3 DNA reads as TGTGCCAGCAGCCAGCGGACAGGGCGTCCTGGAAACACCATATATTTT. The V call is TRBV3-1 (or the pseudogene TRBV3-2), the J call TRBJ1-3; 8 nucleotides match TRBD1. The CDR3 runs 16 residues. Germline trimming cut 3 bases from V and 2 bases from J; bases unmatched to any gene: 6. The germline V gene has CDR1 LGHDT and CDR2 YNNKEL (reference sequence).

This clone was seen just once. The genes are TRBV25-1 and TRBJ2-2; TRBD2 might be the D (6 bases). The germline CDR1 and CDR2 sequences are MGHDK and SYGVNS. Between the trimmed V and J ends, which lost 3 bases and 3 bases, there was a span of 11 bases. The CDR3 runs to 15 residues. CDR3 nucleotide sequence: TGTGCCAGCAGTGACACGGGCGGGGACACCGGGGAGCTGTTTTTT. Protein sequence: CASSDTGGDTGELFF.

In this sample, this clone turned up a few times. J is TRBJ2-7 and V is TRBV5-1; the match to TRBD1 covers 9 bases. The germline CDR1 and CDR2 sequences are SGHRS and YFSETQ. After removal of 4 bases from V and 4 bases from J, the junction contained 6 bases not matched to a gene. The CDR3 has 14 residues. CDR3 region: CASSAGQGRYEQYF. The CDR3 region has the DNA TGCGCCAGCAGCGCGGGACAGGGTAGGTACGAGCAGTACTTC.

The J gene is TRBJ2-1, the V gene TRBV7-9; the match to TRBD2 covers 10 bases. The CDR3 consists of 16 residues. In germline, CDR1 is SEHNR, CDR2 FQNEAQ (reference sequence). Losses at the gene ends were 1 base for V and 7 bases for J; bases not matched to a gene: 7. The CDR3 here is CASSLDSGRLGNEQFF. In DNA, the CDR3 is TGTGCCAGCAGCTTAGATAGCGGGAGGCTAGGGAATGAGCAGTTCTTC.

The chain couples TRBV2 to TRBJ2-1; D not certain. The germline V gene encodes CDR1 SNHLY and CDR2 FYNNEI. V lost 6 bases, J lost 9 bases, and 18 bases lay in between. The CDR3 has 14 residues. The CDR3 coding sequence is TGTGCCAGCAGGGAGACTTGGTTCCGGAGTGAGCAGTTCTTC. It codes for CASRETWFRSEQFF. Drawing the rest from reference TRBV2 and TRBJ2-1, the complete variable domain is EPEVTQTPSHQVTQMGQEVILRCVPISNHLYFYWYRQILGQKVEFLVSFYNNEISEKSEIFDDQFSVERPDGSNFTLKIRSTKLEDSAMYFCASRETWFRSEQFFGPGTRLTVL.